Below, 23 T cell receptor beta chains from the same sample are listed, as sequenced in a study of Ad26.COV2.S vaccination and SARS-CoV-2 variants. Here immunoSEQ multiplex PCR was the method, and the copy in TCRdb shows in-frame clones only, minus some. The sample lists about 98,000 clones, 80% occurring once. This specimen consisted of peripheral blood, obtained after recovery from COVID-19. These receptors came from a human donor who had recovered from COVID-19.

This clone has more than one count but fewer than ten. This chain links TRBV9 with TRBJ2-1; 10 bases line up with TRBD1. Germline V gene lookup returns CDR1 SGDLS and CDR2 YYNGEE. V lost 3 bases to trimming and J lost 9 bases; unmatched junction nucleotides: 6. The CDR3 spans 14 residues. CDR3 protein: CASSARQGAPEQFF. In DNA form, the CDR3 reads TGTGCCAGCAGCGCCCGACAGGGGGCGCCTGAGCAGTTCTTC.

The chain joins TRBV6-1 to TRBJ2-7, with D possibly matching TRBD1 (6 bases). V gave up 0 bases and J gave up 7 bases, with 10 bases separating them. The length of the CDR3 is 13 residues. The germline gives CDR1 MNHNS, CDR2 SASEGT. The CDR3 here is CASSEAPDREQYF. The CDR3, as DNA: TGTGCCAGCAGTGAAGCGCCTGACAGGGAGCAGTACTTC.

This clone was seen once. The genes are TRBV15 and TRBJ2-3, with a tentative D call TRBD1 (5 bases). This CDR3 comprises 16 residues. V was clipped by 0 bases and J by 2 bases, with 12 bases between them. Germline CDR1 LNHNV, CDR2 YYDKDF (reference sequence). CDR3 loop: CATSRDGPGNTDTQYF. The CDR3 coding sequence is TGTGCCACCAGCAGAGATGGGCCAGGGAACACAGATACGCAGTATTTT.

CDR3 in amino acids: CATARGTGVLYEQYF. In nucleotides, the CDR3 is TGTGCCACCGCCCGCGGGACAGGGGTTTTGTACGAGCAGTACTTC. The chain uses TRBV27 and TRBJ2-7; 10 bases are shared with TRBD1. Trimming took 10 bases from V and 4 from J; bases not matched to a gene: 13. This CDR3 spans 15 amino acids. Germline values: CDR1 MNHEY, CDR2 SMNVEV (reference sequence).

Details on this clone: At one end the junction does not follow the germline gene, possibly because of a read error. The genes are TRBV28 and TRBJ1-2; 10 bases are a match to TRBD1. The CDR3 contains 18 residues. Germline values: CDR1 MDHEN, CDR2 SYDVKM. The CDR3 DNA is TGTGCCAACAGTCTCCCCGGGACAGGGGCAACAGCTAACTATGGCTACACCTTC. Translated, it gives CANSLPGTGATANYGYTF.

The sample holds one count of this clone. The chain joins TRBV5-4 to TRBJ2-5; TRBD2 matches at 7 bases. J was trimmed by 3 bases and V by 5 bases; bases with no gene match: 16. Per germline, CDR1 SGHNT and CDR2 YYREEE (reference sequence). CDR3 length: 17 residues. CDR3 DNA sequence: TGTGCCAGCAGTCGCTCCCTCGCACGGGGGGATGAAGAGACCCAGTACTTC. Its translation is CASSRSLARGDEETQYF.

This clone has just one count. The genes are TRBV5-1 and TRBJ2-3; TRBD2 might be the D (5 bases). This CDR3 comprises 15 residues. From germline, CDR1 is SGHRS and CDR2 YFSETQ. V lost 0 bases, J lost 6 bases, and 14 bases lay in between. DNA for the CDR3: TGCGCCAGCAGCTTGGGAGCATCCGAGGGCGATACGCAGTATTTT. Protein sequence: CASSLGASEGDTQYF.

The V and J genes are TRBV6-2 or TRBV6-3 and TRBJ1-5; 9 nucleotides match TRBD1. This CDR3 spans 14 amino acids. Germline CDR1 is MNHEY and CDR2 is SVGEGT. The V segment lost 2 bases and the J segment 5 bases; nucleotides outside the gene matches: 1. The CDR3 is CASSYGQGYQPQHF. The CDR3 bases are TGTGCCAGCAGTTACGGACAGGGGTATCAGCCCCAGCATTTT.

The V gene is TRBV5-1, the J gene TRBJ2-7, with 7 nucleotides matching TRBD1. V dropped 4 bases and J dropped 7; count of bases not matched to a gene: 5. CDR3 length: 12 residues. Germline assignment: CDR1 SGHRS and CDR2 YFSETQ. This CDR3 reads CASSRLQGEQYF. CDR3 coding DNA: TGCGCCAGCAGCCGCCTACAGGGGGAGCAGTACTTC.

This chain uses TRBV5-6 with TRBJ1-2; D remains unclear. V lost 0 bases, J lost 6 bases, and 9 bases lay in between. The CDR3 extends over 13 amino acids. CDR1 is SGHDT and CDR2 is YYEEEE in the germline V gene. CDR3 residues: CASSLAGVDGYTF. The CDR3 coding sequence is TGTGCCAGCAGCTTGGCCGGAGTTGATGGCTACACCTTC.

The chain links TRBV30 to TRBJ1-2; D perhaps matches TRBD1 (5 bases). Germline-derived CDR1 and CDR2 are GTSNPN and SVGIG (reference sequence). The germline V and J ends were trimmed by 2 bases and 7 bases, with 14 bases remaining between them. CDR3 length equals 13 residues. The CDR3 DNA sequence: TGTGCCTGGAGTTCAGGGTTGTCTGGTGGCTACACCTTC. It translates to CAWSSGLSGGYTF.

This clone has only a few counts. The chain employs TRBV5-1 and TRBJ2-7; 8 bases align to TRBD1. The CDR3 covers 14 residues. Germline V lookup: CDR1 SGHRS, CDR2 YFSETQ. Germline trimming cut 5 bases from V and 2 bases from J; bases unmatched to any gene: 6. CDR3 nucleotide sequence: TGCGCCAGCAGGAGTTTCAGGGGGCCCTACGAGCAGTACTTC. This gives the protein CASRSFRGPYEQYF.

CDR3 residues: CATSDLNTGGLETQYF. The CDR3 DNA is TGTGCCACCAGTGATCTGAATACAGGGGGCTTAGAGACCCAGTACTTC. This rearrangement joins TRBV24-1 to TRBJ2-5; TRBD1 aligns across 9 bases. V shed 3 bases and J 4 bases; nucleotides not matched to a gene: 8. The CDR3 length is 16 residues. Per the germline V gene, CDR1 is KGHDR and CDR2 is SFDVKD.

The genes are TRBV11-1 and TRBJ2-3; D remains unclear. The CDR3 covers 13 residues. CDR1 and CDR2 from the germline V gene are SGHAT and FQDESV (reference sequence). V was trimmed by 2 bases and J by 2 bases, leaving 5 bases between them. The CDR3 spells CASSLSPTDTQYF. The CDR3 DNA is TGTGCCAGCAGCTTATCCCCCACAGATACGCAGTATTTT.

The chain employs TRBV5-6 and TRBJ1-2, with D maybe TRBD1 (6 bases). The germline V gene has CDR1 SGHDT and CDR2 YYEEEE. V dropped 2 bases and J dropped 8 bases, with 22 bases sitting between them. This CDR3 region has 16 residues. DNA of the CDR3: TGTGCCAGCAGCTTTGGTATGGGGACAAAAATCGGAGGCTACACCTTC. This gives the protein CASSFGMGTKIGGYTF.

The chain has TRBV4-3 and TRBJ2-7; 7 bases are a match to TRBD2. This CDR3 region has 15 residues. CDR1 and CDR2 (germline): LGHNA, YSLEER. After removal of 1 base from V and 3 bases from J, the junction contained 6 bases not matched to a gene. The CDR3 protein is CASSQGAGRVYEQYF. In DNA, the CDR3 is TGCGCCAGCAGCCAAGGCGCAGGGAGGGTCTACGAGCAGTACTTC.

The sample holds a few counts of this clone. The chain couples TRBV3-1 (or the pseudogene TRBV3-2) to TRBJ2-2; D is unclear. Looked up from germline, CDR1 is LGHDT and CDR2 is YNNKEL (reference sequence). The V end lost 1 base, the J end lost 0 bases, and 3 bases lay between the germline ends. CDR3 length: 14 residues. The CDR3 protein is CASSQVSNTGELFF. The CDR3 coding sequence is TGTGCCAGCAGCCAAGTGTCGAACACCGGGGAGCTGTTTTTT.

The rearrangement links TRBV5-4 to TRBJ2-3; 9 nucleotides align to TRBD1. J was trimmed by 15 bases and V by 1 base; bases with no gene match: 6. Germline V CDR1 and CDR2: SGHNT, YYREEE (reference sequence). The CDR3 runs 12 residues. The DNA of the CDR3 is TGTGCCAGCAGCTTGATGGGACAGGGCTGTTATTTT. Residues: CASSLMGQGCYF.

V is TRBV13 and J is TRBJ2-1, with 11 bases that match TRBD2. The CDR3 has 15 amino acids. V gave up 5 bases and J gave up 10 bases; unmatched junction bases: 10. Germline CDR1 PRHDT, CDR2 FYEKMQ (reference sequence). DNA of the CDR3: TGTGCCAGCAGCCTATCGGGACTAGCGGACCTAGAGCAGTTCTTC. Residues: CASSLSGLADLEQFF. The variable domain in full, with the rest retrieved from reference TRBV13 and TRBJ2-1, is AAGVIQSPRHLIKEKRETATLKCYPIPRHDTVYWYQQGPGQDPQFLISFYEKMQSDKGSIPDRFSAQQFSDYHSELNMSSLELGDSALYFCASSLSGLADLEQFFGPGTRLTVL.

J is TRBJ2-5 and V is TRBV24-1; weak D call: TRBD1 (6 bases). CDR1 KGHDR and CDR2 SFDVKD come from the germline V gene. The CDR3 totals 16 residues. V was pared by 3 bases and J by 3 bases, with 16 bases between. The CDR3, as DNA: TGTGCCACCAGTGATACCCTTGGAAAGGGGGAAGAGACCCAGTACTTC. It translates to CATSDTLGKGEETQYF.

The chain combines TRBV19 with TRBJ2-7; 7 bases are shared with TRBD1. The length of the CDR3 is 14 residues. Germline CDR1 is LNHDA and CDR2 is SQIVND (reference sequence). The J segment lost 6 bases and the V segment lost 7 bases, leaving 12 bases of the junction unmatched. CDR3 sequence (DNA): TGTGCCAGTACTGATGGGGACAGTCCTTCCGAGCAGTACTTC. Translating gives CASTDGDSPSEQYF.

The CDR3 region has the DNA TGTGCCAGCAGGGAACTAGCGGGGGGGTACAATGAGCAGTTCTTC. As protein: CASRELAGGYNEQFF. The V gene is TRBV2, the J gene TRBJ2-1; TRBD2 matches at 13 bases. Germline CDR1 and CDR2: SNHLY and FYNNEI. This CDR3 has 15 residues. Losses at the gene ends were 6 bases for V and 4 bases for J; bases not matched to a gene: 3.

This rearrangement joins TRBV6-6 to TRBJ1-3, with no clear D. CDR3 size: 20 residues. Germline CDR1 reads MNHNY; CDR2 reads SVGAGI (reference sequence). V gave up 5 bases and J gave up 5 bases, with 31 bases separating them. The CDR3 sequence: CASSLLSLKPTMGARNTIYF. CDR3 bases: TGTGCCAGCAGTCTCCTTAGCCTTAAGCCCACTATGGGCGCTCGAAACACCATATATTTT.